The source of this T cell receptor (beta chain) is a study of regulatory T cells in long-lasting Graves disease. Background on the study: Persistent Graves' disease required over 5 years of antithyroid drugs and positive TSH receptor antibodies. General observations from the study: Among the persistent patients, 2,741 public clonotypes were shared, more than the 750 to 1,000 shared among new patients. Since the sample size was small, accuracy may have been reduced.

This clonotype was seen many times. The antigen is undetermined. As to time point: persistent/refractory GD, antithyroid drugs over 5 years with positive TRAb. From PBMCs, RNA was extracted and then used to make the TCR library. TCR beta libraries were built with iRepertoire HTBI primers and Arm-PCR of CDR3 regions. Via MiXCR, TCRdb re-called the multiplex PCR reads, giving one row per CDR3 protein. Of roughly 500,000 distinct CDR3 sequences listed, about 20% are singletons. This CDR3 contains 10 residues. The germline CDR1 and CDR2 sequences are SNHLY and FYNNEI. Trimming left V 10 bases short and J 7 bases short, with 11 bases between.

Specimen: peripheral blood mononuclear cells (PBMCs), collected when the disease was refractory, from a patient treated with antithyroid drugs. The clonotype comes from a female donor with Graves disease. The gene calls are TRBV2 and TRBJ2-7; tentative D call: TRBD2 (6 bases). The DNA of the CDR3 is TGTGCCACCCGGGGGATGGAGCAGTACTTC. It translates to CATRGMEQYF.